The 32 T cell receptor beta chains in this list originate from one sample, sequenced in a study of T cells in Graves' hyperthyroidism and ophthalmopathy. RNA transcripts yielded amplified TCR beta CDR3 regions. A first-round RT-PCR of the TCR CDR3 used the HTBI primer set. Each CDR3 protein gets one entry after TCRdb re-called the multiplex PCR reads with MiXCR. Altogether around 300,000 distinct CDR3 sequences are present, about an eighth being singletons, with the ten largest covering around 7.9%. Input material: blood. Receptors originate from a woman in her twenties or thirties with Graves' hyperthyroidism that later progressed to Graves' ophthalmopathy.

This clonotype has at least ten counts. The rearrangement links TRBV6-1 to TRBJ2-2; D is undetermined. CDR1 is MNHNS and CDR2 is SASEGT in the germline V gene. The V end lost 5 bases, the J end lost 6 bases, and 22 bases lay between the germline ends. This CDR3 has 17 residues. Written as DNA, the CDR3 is TGTGCCAGCAGTTCCCAGATAAGGACCCGAGCCTCCGGGGAGCTGTTTTTT. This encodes CASSSQIRTRASGELFF.

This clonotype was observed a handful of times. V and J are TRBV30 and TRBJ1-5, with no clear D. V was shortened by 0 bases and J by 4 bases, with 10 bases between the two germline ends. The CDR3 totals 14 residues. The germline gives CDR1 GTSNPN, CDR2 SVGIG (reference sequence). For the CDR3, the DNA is TGTGCCTGGAGTGTAAGTGCCAGGAATCAGCCCCAGCATTTT. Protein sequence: CAWSVSARNQPQHF.

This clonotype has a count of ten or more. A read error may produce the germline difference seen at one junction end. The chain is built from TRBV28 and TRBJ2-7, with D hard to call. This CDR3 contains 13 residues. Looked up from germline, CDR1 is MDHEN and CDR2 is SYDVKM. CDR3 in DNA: TGTGCCAACAGTACGGACCCCTCCTACGAGCAGTACTTC. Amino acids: CANSTDPSYEQYF.

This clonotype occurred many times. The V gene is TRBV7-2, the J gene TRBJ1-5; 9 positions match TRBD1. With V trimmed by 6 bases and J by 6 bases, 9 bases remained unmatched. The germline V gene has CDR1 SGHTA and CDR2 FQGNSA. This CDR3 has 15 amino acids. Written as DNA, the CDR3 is TGTGCCAGCAGGTCAACAGGGGGCGGGGGTCAGCCCCAGCATTTT. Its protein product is CASRSTGGGGQPQHF.

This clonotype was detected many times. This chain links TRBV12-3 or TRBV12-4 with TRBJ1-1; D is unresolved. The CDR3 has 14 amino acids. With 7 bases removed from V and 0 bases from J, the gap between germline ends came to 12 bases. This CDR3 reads CASTPSGLNTEAFF. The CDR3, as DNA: TGTGCCAGCACTCCAAGCGGGCTGAACACTGAAGCTTTCTTT.

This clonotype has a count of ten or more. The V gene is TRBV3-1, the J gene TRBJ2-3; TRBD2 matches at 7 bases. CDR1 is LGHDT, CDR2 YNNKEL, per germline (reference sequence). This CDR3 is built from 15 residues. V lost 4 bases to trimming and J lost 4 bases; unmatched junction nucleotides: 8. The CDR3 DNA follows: TGTGCCAGCAGCCGCCAATCGCGGGGGTCAGATACGCAGTATTTT. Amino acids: CASSRQSRGSDTQYF.

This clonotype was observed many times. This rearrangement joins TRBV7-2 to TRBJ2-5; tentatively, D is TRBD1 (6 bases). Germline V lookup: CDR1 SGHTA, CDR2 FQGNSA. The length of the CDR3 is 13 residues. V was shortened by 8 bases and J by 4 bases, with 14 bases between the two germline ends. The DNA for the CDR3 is TGTGCCAGCCGGGTGGGGGCGGGAGAGACCCAGTACTTC. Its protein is CASRVGAGETQYF.

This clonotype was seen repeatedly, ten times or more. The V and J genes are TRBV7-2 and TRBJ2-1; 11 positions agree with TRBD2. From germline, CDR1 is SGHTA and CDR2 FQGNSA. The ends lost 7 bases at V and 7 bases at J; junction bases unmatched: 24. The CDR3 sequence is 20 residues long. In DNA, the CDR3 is TGTGCCAGCACCCAAAGAGGTGGGACTAGCGGTCCTGAGATGCGAAATGAGCAGTTCTTC. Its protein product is CASTQRGGTSGPEMRNEQFF.

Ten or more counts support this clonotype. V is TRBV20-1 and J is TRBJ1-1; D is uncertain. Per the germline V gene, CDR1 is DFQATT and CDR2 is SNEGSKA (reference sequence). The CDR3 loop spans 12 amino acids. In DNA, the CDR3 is TGCAGGATGCAAGGAGATCACACTGAAGCTTTCTTT. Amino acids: CRMQGDHTEAFF.

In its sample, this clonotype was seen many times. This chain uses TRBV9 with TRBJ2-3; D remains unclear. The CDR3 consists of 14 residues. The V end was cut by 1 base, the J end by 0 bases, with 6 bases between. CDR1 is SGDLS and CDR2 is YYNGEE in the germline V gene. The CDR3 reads CASSVIGSTDTQYF. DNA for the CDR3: TGTGCCAGCAGCGTAATCGGGAGCACAGATACGCAGTATTTT.

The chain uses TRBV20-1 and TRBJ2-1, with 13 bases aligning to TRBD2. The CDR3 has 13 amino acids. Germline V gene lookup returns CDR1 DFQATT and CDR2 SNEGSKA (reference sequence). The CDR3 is CSKLAGGYNEQFF. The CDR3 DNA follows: TGCAGCAAACTAGCGGGAGGGTACAATGAGCAGTTCTTC.

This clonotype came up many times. The CDR3 nucleotides are TGTGCCAGCAGCTTATCGGCGGGAGGAGGGTACAATGAGCAGTTCTTC. This encodes CASSLSAGGGYNEQFF. The J gene is TRBJ2-1, the V gene TRBV7-3, with TRBD2 matching over 8 bases. Germline V gives CDR1 SGHTA, CDR2 FQGTGA. V lost 2 bases and J lost 4; bases outside the gene matches: 7. The CDR3 contains 16 residues.

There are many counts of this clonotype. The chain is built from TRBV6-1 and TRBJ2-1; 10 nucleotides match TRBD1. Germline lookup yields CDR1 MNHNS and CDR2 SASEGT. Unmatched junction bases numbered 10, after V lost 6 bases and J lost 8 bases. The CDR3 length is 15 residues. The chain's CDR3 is CASSSGTGARDEQFF. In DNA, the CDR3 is TGTGCCAGCAGCTCCGGGACAGGGGCTCGCGATGAGCAGTTCTTC.

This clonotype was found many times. For the CDR3, the DNA is TGCGCCAGCAGCCCTTATAGGACGTGGTCTGAAGCTTTCTTT. This sequence encodes CASSPYRTWSEAFF. The chain couples TRBV5-1 to TRBJ1-1; D unclear. The CDR3 extends over 14 amino acids. V was trimmed by 4 bases and J by 6 bases, leaving 16 bases between them. From germline, CDR1 is SGHRS and CDR2 YFSETQ.

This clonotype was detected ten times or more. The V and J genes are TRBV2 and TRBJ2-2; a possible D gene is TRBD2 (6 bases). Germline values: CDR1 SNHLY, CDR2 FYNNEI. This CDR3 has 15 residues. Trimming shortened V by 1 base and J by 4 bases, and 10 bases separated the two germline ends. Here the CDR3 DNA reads TGTGCCAGCAGTGAAGTTCCCGGGGGCACCGGGGAGCTGTTTTTT. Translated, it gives CASSEVPGGTGELFF.

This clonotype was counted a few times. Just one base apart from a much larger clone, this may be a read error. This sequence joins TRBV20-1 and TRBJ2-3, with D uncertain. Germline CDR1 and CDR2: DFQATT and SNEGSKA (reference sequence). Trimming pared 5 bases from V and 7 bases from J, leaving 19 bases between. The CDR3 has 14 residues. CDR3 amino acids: CSASVEFQNYTQYF. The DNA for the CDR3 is TGCAGTGCTTCGGTGGAATTCCAGAACTATACGCAGTATTTT.

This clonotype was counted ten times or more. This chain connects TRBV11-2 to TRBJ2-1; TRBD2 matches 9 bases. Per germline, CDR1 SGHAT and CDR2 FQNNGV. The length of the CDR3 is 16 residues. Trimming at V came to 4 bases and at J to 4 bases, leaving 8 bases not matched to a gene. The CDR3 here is CASSSGVTSGYNEQFF. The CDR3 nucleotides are TGTGCCAGCAGCTCCGGGGTGACTAGCGGTTACAATGAGCAGTTCTTC.

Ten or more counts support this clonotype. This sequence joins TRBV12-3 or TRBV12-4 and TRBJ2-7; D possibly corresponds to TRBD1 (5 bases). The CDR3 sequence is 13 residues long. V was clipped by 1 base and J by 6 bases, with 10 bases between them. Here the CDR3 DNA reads TGTGCCAGCAGTTTAGAGGGGCTGAGCGAGCAGTACTTC. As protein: CASSLEGLSEQYF.

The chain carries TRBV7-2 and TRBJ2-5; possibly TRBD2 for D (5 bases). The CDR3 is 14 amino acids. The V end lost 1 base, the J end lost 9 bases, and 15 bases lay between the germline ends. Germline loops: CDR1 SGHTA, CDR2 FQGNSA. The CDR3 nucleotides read TGTGCCAGCAGCTTAGTACGGGGTGTCGAGGCCCAGTACTTC. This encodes CASSLVRGVEAQYF.

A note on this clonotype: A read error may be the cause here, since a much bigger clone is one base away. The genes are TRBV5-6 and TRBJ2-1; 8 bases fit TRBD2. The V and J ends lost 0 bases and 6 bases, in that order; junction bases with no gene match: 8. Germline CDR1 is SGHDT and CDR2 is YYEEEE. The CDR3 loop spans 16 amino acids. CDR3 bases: TGTGCCAGCAGCTTGGGCGGGACTAGGTCCCTCAATGAGCAGTTCTTC. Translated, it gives CASSLGGTRSLNEQFF.

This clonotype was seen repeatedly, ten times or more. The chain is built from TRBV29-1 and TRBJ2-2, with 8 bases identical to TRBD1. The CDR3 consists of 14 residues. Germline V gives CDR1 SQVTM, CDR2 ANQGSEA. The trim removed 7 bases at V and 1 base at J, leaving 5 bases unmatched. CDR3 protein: CSAGTGGNTGELFF. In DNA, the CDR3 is TGCAGCGCAGGGACAGGTGGGAACACCGGGGAGCTGTTTTTT.

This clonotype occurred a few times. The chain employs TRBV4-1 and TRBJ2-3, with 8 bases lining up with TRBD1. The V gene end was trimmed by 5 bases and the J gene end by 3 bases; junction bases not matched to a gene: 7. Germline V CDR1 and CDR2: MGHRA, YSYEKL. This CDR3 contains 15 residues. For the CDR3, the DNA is TGCGCCAGCAGCGAAGGACAGGGAATAACAGATACGCAGTATTTT. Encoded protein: CASSEGQGITDTQYF.

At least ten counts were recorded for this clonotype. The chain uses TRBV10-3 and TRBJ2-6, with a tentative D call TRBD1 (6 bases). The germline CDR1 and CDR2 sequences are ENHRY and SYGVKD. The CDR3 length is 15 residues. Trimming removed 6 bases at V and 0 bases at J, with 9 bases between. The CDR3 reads CAISETGSGANVLTF. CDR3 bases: TGTGCCATCAGCGAGACAGGCTCTGGGGCCAACGTCCTGACTTTC.

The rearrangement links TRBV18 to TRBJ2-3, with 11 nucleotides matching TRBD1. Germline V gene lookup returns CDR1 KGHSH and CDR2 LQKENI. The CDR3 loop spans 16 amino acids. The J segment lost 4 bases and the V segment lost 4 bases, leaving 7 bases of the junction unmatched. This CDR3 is CASSRTGTGGPDTQYF. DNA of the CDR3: TGTGCCAGCTCACGAACCGGGACAGGGGGGCCAGATACGCAGTATTTT.

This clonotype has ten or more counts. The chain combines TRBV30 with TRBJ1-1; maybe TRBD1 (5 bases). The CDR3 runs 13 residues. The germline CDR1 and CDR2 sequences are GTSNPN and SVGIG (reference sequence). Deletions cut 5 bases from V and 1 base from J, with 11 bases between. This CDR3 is CAWVGQGNTEAFF. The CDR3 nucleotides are TGTGCCTGGGTGGGGCAGGGGAACACTGAAGCTTTCTTT. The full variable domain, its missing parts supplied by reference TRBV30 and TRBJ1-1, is SQTIHQWPATLVQPVGSPLSLECTVEGTSNPNLYWYRQAAGRGLQLLFYSVGIGQISSEVPQNLSASRPQDRQFILSSKKLLLSDSGFYLCAWVGQGNTEAFFGQGTRLTVV.

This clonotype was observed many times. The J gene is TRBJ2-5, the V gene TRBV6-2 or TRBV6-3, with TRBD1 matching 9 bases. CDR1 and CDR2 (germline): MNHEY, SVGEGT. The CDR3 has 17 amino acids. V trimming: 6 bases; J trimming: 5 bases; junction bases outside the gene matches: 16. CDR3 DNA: TGTGCCAGCAGGGATCCTCCGGGACAGGGAAAGGGGGAGACCCAGTACTTC. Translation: CASRDPPGQGKGETQYF.

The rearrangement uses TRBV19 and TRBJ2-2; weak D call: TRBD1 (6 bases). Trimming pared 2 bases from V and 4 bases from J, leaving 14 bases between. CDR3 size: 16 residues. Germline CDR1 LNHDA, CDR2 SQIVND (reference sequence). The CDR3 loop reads CASSIRTGLGTGELFF. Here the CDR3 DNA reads TGTGCCAGTAGTATACGTACAGGGCTCGGCACCGGGGAGCTGTTTTTT.

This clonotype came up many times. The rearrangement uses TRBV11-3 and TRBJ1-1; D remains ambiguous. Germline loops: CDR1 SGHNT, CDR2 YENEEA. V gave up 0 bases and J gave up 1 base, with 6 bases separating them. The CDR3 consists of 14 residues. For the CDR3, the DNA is TGTGCCAGCAGCTTAGATCAGACGAACACTGAAGCTTTCTTT. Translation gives CASSLDQTNTEAFF.

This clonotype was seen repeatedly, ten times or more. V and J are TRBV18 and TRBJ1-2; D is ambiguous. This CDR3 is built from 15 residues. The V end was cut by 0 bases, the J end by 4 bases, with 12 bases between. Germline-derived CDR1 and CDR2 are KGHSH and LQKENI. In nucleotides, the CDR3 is TGTGCCAGCTCACCACCGGAAGGTCCGGGCTATGGCTACACCTTC. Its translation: CASSPPEGPGYGYTF.

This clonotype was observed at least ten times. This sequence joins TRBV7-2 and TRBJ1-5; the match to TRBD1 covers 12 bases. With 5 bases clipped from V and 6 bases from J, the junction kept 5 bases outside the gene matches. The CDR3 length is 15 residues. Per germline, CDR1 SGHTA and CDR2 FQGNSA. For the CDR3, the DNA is TGTGCCAGCAGCCAGGGACAGGGGGCTAGTCAGCCCCAGCATTTT. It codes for CASSQGQGASQPQHF.

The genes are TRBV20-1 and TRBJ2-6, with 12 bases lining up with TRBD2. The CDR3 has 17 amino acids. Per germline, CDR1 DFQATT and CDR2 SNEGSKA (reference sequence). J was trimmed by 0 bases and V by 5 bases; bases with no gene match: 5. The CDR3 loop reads CSAPQLAGGSGANVLTF. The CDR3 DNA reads TGCAGTGCTCCCCAACTAGCGGGAGGCTCTGGGGCCAACGTCCTGACTTTC.

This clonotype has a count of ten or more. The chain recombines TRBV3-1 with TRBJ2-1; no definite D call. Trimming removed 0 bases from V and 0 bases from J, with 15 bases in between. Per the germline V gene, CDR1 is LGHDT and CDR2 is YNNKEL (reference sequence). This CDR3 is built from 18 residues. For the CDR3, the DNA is TGTGCCAGCAGCCAAGAATCGATCTCGGTCGACTCCTACAATGAGCAGTTCTTC. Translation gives CASSQESISVDSYNEQFF.